Given below is one T cell receptor beta chain in context. Donors of Cohort 3 who recovered were those that had two negative PCRs, clearance, or symptom resolution. The data were obtained in a study of blood T cell repertoires in COVID-19. Study summary: Samples came from the United States, Italy and Spain, spanning acute and convalescent COVID-19.

Germline V gene lookup returns CDR1 LNHDA and CDR2 SQIVND (reference sequence). V was cut by 5 bases and J by 7 bases, with 8 bases left in between. The CDR3 contains 12 residues. In the authors' workflow: Counts of nucleated cells, estimated from reference gene primer amplification, were obtained. Data came from immunoSEQ multiplex PCR; TCRdb stores just in-frame clones and leaves some out. V and J calls and clone size come straight from that table; D and trimming were deduced from the DNA. In the table there are roughly 250,000 clones, approximately 92% of which are singletons. Sequenced input: PBMCs or T cells enriched from blood (not recorded which). The V call is TRBV19, the J call TRBJ2-2, with D possibly matching TRBD2 (5 bases). The sequence was obtained from a woman between 18 and 30 years old who had recovered from COVID-19. The DNA of the CDR3 is TGTGCCAGTAGTCCGGGGTACGGGGAGCTGTTTTTT. Protein: CASSPGYGELFF.